One and the same sample provided the 10 T cell receptor beta chains below, sequenced in a study of read filtering for tumor transcriptome and immune sequencing. The library was built from around 380 ng RNA with molecular barcoded adaptors for alpha/delta and beta/gamma chains. TCRdb recomputed calls from the reads with MiXCR, one row per CDR3 protein. The sample records around 140,000 distinct CDR3 sequences, about 12% being singletons. The sample taken for sequencing was a population of CD138-negative cells sorted from bone marrow. Receptors were obtained from a donor at least 40 years old with multiple myeloma.

There are many counts of this clonotype. The chain uses TRBV29-1 and TRBJ2-5; tentatively, D is TRBD2 (6 bases). CDR3 length equals 13 residues. Germline CDR1 is SQVTM and CDR2 is ANQGSEA. The V and J ends lost 2 bases and 5 bases respectively, with 12 bases between them. CDR3 coding DNA: TGCAGCGTTGAACTAGCGTTGCGGGAGACCCAGTACTTC. Its translation is CSVELALRETQYF. The full variable domain, with the rest looked up from reference TRBV29-1 and TRBJ2-5, is SAVISQKPSRDICQRGTSLTIQCQVDSQVTMMFWYRQQPGQSLTLIATANQGSEATYESGFVIDKFPISRPNLTFSTLTVSNMSPEDSSIYLCSVELALRETQYFGPGTRLLVL.

In its sample, this clonotype was seen many times. V gene TRBV18 combines with J gene TRBJ2-2, with 7 nucleotides matching TRBD1. This CDR3 has 16 amino acids. Germline V lookup: CDR1 KGHSH, CDR2 LQKENI. V lost 3 bases, J lost 1 base, and 5 bases stayed unmatched. The CDR3 nucleotides are TGTGCCAGCTCACCTTTCGACAGGGTGAACACCGGGGAGCTGTTTTTT. Translating gives CASSPFDRVNTGELFF.

This clonotype has a count of ten or more. The chain combines TRBV5-1 with TRBJ1-1; no definite D call. The germline V and J ends were trimmed by 0 bases and 5 bases, with 17 bases remaining between them. The CDR3 loop spans 16 amino acids. Germline V gene data show CDR1 as SGHRS and CDR2 as YFSETQ. As DNA, the CDR3 is TGCGCCAGCAGCTTGGCTCCAGGATATCTGGGAACTGAAGCTTTCTTT. It codes for CASSLAPGYLGTEAFF.

With respect to this clonotype: A much larger clone lies a single base off, so this may be a read error. The chain employs TRBV6-1 and TRBJ2-4, with a weak D call TRBD2 (5 bases). Trimming removed 4 bases at V and 1 base at J, with 11 bases between. Germline lookup yields CDR1 MNHNS and CDR2 SASEGT. CDR3 size: 15 residues. CDR3 protein: CASSVVRVAKNIQYF. CDR3 nucleotides: TGTGCCAGCAGTGTAGTGAGGGTGGCCAAAAACATTCAGTACTTC.

V and J are TRBV6-1 and TRBJ1-2; perhaps TRBD1 as D (5 bases). Germline loops: CDR1 MNHNS, CDR2 SASEGT. The CDR3 length is 14 residues. V was pared by 4 bases and J by 5 bases, with 14 bases between. In DNA form, the CDR3 reads TGTGCCAGCAGTGTACGGGACGCAAGGTATGGCTACACCTTC. It yields the protein CASSVRDARYGYTF.

This clonotype has ten or more counts. The rearrangement uses TRBV20-1 and TRBJ1-1; 8 nucleotides align to TRBD1. The J segment lost 4 bases and the V segment lost 3 bases, leaving 7 bases of the junction unmatched. The CDR3 has 14 residues. Germline values: CDR1 DFQATT, CDR2 SNEGSKA (reference sequence). The CDR3 loop reads CSARGDRFGTEAFF. The CDR3, as DNA: TGCAGTGCTAGGGGGGACAGGTTTGGCACTGAAGCTTTCTTT.

In its sample, this clonotype was seen many times. The chain carries TRBV11-3 and TRBJ2-1, with 12 nucleotides matching TRBD2. Germline V CDR1 and CDR2: SGHNT, YENEEA. J lost 6 bases, V lost 7 bases, and 7 bases had no gene match. The CDR3 consists of 15 residues. CDR3 DNA: TGTGCCAGCACCCGACTAGCGGGAGTCAGCAATGAGCAGTTCTTC. Its translation is CASTRLAGVSNEQFF.

This clonotype occurred a few times. Lacking the conserved final phenylalanine or tryptophan, this CDR3 likely reflects a read error. Because the CDR3's place on the DNA is in doubt, the DNA is left out and the CDR3 is given as listed by TCRdb. This sequence joins TRBV12-3 or TRBV12-4 and TRBJ2-1; TRBD1 is the table's D call, not checked against the DNA. The CDR3 spans 11 residues, counting both ends. CDR3 sequence: CASRFEGPAFL.

The V call is TRBV19, the J call TRBJ2-1; 9 bases fit TRBD1. The CDR3 contains 15 residues. J was trimmed by 15 bases and V by 6 bases; bases with no gene match: 18. Germline values: CDR1 LNHDA, CDR2 SQIVND (reference sequence). Here the CDR3 reads CASSPTGQGGYEWFF. Here the CDR3 DNA reads TGTGCCAGTAGCCCGACGGGACAGGGAGGTTACGAGTGGTTCTTC.

About this clonotype: This may be a read error, as it is one base from a much larger clone. The CDR3 DNA follows: TGTGCCAACAGGAGACAGGGGATGGGCTATGGCTACACCTTC. Translated, it gives CANRRQGMGYGYTF. The chain employs TRBV27 and TRBJ1-2, with 8 bases identical to TRBD1. J lost 4 bases, V lost 10 bases, and 11 bases had no gene match. The length of the CDR3 is 14 residues. Germline CDR1 MNHEY, CDR2 SMNVEV (reference sequence).